The 14 T cell receptor beta chains reported below all come from one sample, sequenced in a study of T cell repertoires in cytomegalovirus infection. TCRdb reprocessed the reads with MiXCR, giving one entry per CDR3 protein. The sample has roughly 230,000 distinct CDR3 sequences, about 20% seen once; the top ten hold around a sixth. Material: CD8+ T cells from PBMCs. All receptors derive from a human donor in good health (CMV status not recorded). Some clones in this sample may be carry-over from other donors' samples.

The chain joins TRBV9 to TRBJ2-2, with 7 bases identical to TRBD2. V shed 4 bases, J shed 1 base, and the junction held 7 bases outside the gene matches. Germline assignment: CDR1 SGDLS and CDR2 YYNGEE. The CDR3 spans 16 residues. CDR3 bases: TGTGCCAGCAGCCCCCAGGGAGGGTTGAACACCGGGGAGCTGTTTTTT. This gives the protein CASSPQGGLNTGELFF.

Ten or more counts support this clonotype. The chain couples TRBV7-9 to TRBJ1-5, with D possibly matching TRBD1 (5 bases). The V end lost 5 bases, the J end lost 5 bases, and 13 bases lay between the germline ends. The germline gives CDR1 SEHNR, CDR2 FQNEAQ (reference sequence). The length of the CDR3 is 14 residues. The CDR3 sequence is CASSTGHTDQPQHF. CDR3 sequence (DNA): TGTGCCAGCAGCACCGGACACACCGATCAGCCCCAGCATTTT.

In regard to this clonotype: It may be a read error: a sequence one base away is much more abundant. V and J are TRBV7-6 and TRBJ2-2, with D perhaps TRBD1 (6 bases). Looked up from germline, CDR1 is SGHVS and CDR2 is FNYEAQ. The CDR3 runs 15 residues. The CDR3 is CANSPTGDGDGELFF. The CDR3 region has the DNA TGTGCCAACAGCCCGACAGGTGATGGTGACGGGGAGCTGTTTTTT.

This clonotype was observed a handful of times. The chain joins TRBV12-3 or TRBV12-4 to TRBJ2-2, with D maybe TRBD1 (6 bases). The CDR3 spans 13 residues. V was trimmed by 6 bases and J by 5 bases, leaving 10 bases between them. Here the CDR3 reads CASSQTGTGELFF. In DNA, the CDR3 is TGTGCCAGCAGCCAAACAGGGACCGGGGAGCTGTTTTTT.

A remark on this clonotype: A much larger clone differs by one base, so this may be a read error. V gene TRBV11-2 combines with J gene TRBJ2-7; D gene ambiguous. Trimming removed 3 bases at V and 2 bases at J, with 11 bases between. This CDR3 spans 14 amino acids. Germline V gene sequence: CDR1 SGHAT, CDR2 FQNNGV. CDR3 DNA sequence: TGTGCCAGCAGCTTCGGCCAGTCAGCCTACGAGCAGTACTTC. Protein: CASSFGQSAYEQYF.

This clonotype was detected a few times. The chain employs TRBV4-1 and TRBJ2-7; 7 bases are a match to TRBD1. V shed 4 bases and J 3 bases; nucleotides not matched to a gene: 3. Looked up from germline, CDR1 is MGHRA and CDR2 is YSYEKL. This CDR3 has 13 residues. The CDR3 sequence: CASSRRQGYEQYF. CDR3 coding DNA: TGCGCCAGCAGCCGTAGACAGGGCTACGAGCAGTACTTC.

The J gene is TRBJ1-5, the V gene TRBV14; the D is unclear. V lost 0 bases, J lost 0 bases, and 18 bases lay in between. CDR1 is SGHDN, CDR2 FVKESK, per germline. The CDR3 runs 19 residues. The CDR3 coding sequence is TGTGCCAGCAGCCAAGACCCCCGCCCCGGGAGCTATAGCAATCAGCCCCAGCATTTT. Translating gives CASSQDPRPGSYSNQPQHF.

This clonotype was seen a few times. The genes are TRBV5-5 and TRBJ2-1; perhaps TRBD2 as D (6 bases). V was shortened by 4 bases and J by 7 bases, with 9 bases between the two germline ends. The germline gives CDR1 SGHKS, CDR2 YYEKEE (reference sequence). The CDR3 is made up of 12 amino acids. The CDR3 region is CASSRDFNEQFF. In nucleotides, the CDR3 is TGTGCCAGCAGCCGGGACTTTAATGAGCAGTTCTTC.

This clonotype showed up just a few times. The rearrangement joins TRBV4-1 to TRBJ2-1, with 8 bases lining up with TRBD2. The CDR3 length is 15 residues. Germline-derived CDR1 and CDR2 are MGHRA and YSYEKL. V lost 5 bases, J lost 8 bases, and 11 bases stayed unmatched. CDR3 sequence reads: CASSSRSGGGDEQFF. In DNA, the CDR3 is TGCGCCAGCAGCTCCCGGAGCGGGGGAGGGGATGAGCAGTTCTTC.

The chain uses TRBV27 and TRBJ2-3; 16 bases line up with TRBD2. The trim removed 5 bases at V and 3 bases at J, leaving 5 bases unmatched. The CDR3 is 17 residues long. Germline V gene sequence: CDR1 MNHEY, CDR2 SMNVEV (reference sequence). In nucleotides, the CDR3 is TGTGCCAGCAGTGCGGGACTAGCGGGGGGGCGGACAGATACGCAGTATTTT. As protein: CASSAGLAGGRTDTQYF.

V gene TRBV2 combines with J gene TRBJ2-7, with 9 bases that match TRBD2. After removal of 2 bases from V and 0 bases from J, the junction contained 11 bases not matched to a gene. The CDR3 has 18 residues. Per the germline V gene, CDR1 is SNHLY and CDR2 is FYNNEI. The CDR3 region has the DNA TGTGCCAGCAGTGAATGGATTAGCGGGGGTTCCTCCTCCTACGAGCAGTACTTC. Its protein product is CASSEWISGGSSSYEQYF.

V usage is TRBV9 and J usage is TRBJ1-2; D is undetermined. The V and J ends lost 0 bases and 8 bases respectively, with 5 bases between them. Germline V gene lookup returns CDR1 SGDLS and CDR2 YYNGEE. CDR3 length: 11 residues. Here the CDR3 reads CASSVDGGYTF. CDR3 in DNA: TGTGCCAGCAGCGTAGATGGAGGCTACACCTTC.

This clonotype was counted only a few times. This chain uses TRBV20-1 with TRBJ1-2; no clear D. The V gene lost 2 bases and the J gene lost 4 bases, with 17 bases spanning the gap. The CDR3 has 15 amino acids. CDR1 is DFQATT, CDR2 SNEGSKA, per germline (reference sequence). The CDR3 sequence is CSARPTDGVSYGYTF. Written as DNA, the CDR3 is TGCAGTGCTAGACCTACGGACGGGGTATCCTATGGCTACACCTTC.

This clonotype was seen a handful of times. The V gene is TRBV4-1, the J gene TRBJ1-4; D is perhaps TRBD1 (5 bases). The V end lost 4 bases, the J end lost 7 bases, and 16 bases lay between the germline ends. Germline V CDR1 and CDR2: MGHRA, YSYEKL. The CDR3 is 15 amino acids. CDR3 sequence (DNA): TGCGCCAGCAGCCGCGGGGCCAGGGAGACTGAAAAACTGTTTTTT. Translation gives CASSRGARETEKLFF.